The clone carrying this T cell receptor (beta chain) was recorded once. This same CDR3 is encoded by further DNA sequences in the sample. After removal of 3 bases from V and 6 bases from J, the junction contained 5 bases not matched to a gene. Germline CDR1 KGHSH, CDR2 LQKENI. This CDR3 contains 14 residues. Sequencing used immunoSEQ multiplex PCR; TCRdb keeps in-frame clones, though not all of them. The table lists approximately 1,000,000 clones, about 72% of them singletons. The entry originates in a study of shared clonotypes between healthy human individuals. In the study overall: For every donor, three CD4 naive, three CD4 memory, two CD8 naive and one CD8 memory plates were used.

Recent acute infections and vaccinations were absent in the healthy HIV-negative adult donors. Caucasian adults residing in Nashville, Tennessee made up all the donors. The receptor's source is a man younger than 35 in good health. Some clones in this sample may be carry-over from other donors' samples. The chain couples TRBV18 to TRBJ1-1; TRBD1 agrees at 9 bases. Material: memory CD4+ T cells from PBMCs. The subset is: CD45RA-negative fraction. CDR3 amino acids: CASSPGTGRAEAFF. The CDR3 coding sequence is TGTGCCAGCTCACCCGGGACAGGGAGGGCTGAAGCTTTCTTT.